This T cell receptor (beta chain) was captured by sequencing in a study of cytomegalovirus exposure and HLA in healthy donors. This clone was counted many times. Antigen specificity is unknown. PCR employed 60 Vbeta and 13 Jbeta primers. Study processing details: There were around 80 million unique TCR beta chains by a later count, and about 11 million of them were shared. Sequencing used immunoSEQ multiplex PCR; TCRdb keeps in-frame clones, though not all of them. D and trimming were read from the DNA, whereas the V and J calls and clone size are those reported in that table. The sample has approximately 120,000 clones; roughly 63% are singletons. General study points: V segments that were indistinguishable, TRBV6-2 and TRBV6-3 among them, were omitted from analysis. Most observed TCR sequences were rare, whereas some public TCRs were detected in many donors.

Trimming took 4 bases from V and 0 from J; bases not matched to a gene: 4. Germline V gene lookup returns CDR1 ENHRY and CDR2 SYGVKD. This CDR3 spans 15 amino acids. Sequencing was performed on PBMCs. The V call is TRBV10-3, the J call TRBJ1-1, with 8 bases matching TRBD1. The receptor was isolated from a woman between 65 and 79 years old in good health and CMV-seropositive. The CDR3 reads CAISGTGRMNTEAFF. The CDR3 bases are TGTGCCATCAGTGGGACAGGGCGTATGAACACTGAAGCTTTCTTT.